The rows below give T cell receptor beta chains drawn from one sample of a study of cytomegalovirus exposure and HLA in healthy donors. Sequencing used immunoSEQ multiplex PCR; TCRdb keeps in-frame clones, though not all of them. Counted here are 150,000 or so clones, around three quarters occurring once; the ten biggest clones make up 1%. Sequencing was carried out using PBMCs. These receptor sequences come from a woman between 50 and 59 years old in good health and CMV-seropositive. Each CDR3 is given with its conserved first and last residue. D genes are given only for firm matches. Rows may omit the clone size; those that give it use once, few, many or a size class.

-	TRBV5-1	-	TRBJ1-4	TGCGCCAGCAGCCCGGACGGGGCAACTAATGAAAAACTGTTTTTT	CASSPDGATNEKLFF
TRBD2	TRBV5-4	-	TRBJ2-3	TGTGCCAGCAGCTGGGGAACCGGGACTAGCGGAGAAGATACGCAGTATTTT	CASSWGTGTSGEDTQYF
TRBD1	TRBV7-2	-	TRBJ1-5	TGTGCCAGCAGCTTAGGGGACAGGGGTCAGCCCCAGCATTTT	CASSLGDRGQPQHF
-	TRBV19	-	TRBJ2-7	TGTGCCAGTAGTATAGAGGCGCAGGGGCTCGAGCAGTACTTC	CASSIEAQGLEQYF
TRBD1	TRBV28	-	TRBJ2-7	TGTGCCAGCAGTTTACCCATCGGGACAGGGGCCGAGCAGTACTTC	CASSLPIGTGAEQYF
TRBD2	TRBV7-9	-	TRBJ2-3	TGTGCCAGCAGCCCCTCGGGGGGGAACACAGATACGCAGTATTTT	CASSPSGGNTDTQYF
-	TRBV18	-	TRBJ2-3	TGTGCCAGCTCACCACCAGGACTCACGCAGTATTTT	CASSPPGLTQYF
TRBD2	TRBV19	-	TRBJ2-2	TGTGCCAGTAATCGTCTAGCGGGAGCCACCGGGGAGCTGTTTTTT	CASNRLAGATGELFF
-	TRBV28	-	TRBJ2-6	TGTGCCAGCCGGAAAAGGCTAGGCTCTGGGGCCAACGTCCTGACTTTC	CASRKRLGSGANVLTF
TRBD2	TRBV4-2	-	TRBJ2-1	TGTGCCAGCAGCCAAGTCGCGGGACTAGCGGGGTACAATGAGCAGTTCTTC	CASSQVAGLAGYNEQFF
TRBD1	TRBV18	-	TRBJ1-2	TGTGCCAGCTCACCTGGGACAGGGGGCGACTATGGCTACACCTTC	CASSPGTGGDYGYTF
-	TRBV7-9	-	TRBJ2-1	TGTGCCAGCAGCCCTACCCTTGATCGCGGGCCCAATGAGCAGTTCTTC	CASSPTLDRGPNEQFF
-	TRBV7-2	-	TRBJ1-2	TGTGCCAGCAGCTTACGACAGAGATATGGCTACACCTTC	CASSLRQRYGYTF
-	TRBV14	-	TRBJ1-4	TGTGCCAGCAGCCAAGATCGAGGAATTGCCAAGGAAAAACTGTTTTTT	CASSQDRGIAKEKLFF
TRBD2	TRBV18	-	TRBJ2-1	TGTGCCAGCTCACTCCGGACTAGCGGGAGCAATGAGCAGTTCTTC	CASSLRTSGSNEQFF
-	TRBV7-2	-	TRBJ2-5	TGTGCCAGCAGCTTATCTGAGACCCAGTACTTC	CASSLSETQYF
-	TRBV9	-	TRBJ1-4	TGTGCCAGCGGGAGATGGGGGGATGCAACTAATGAAAAACTGTTTTTT	CASGRWGDATNEKLFF
-	TRBV28	-	TRBJ2-7	TGTGCCAGCTTTATGAGTGGGAGACCCCACTACGAGCAGTACTTC	CASFMSGRPHYEQYF
-	TRBV19	-	TRBJ2-3	TGTGCCAGTAGTATCCGGGTGAAAACAGATACGCAGTATTTT	CASSIRVKTDTQYF
-	TRBV10-3	-	TRBJ1-2	TGTGCCATCAGCCAAACCCCCAGACAGAGCGATGTGTATGGCTACACCTTC	CAISQTPRQSDVYGYTF
TRBD1	TRBV7-2	-	TRBJ2-5	TGTGCCAGCAGCTTTACAGGGGGGCAAGAGACCCAGTACTTC	CASSFTGGQETQYF
TRBD1	TRBV5-4	-	TRBJ1-6	TGTGCCAGCAGCTTGGGGACAGGGGGTGGTGAATCACCCCTCCACTTT	CASSLGTGGGESPLHF
TRBD2	TRBV28	-	TRBJ2-5	TGTGCCAGCAGTTTAGGCGGGGGGGTCGAGACCCAGTACTTC	CASSLGGGVETQYF
TRBD2	TRBV5-4	-	TRBJ2-7	TGTGCCAGCGGGCGGGAGGCGGGGGGTAACTACGAGCAGTACTTC	CASGREAGGNYEQYF
-	TRBV7-2	few	TRBJ1-6	TGTGCCAGCAGCTTAGGGCGGGGGGCGTTCTATAATTCACCCCTCCACTTT	CASSLGRGAFYNSPLHF
-	TRBV7-2	-	TRBJ2-5	TGTGCCAGCAGACCGGCGGGGTCGGGTGAGACCCAGTACTTC	CASRPAGSGETQYF